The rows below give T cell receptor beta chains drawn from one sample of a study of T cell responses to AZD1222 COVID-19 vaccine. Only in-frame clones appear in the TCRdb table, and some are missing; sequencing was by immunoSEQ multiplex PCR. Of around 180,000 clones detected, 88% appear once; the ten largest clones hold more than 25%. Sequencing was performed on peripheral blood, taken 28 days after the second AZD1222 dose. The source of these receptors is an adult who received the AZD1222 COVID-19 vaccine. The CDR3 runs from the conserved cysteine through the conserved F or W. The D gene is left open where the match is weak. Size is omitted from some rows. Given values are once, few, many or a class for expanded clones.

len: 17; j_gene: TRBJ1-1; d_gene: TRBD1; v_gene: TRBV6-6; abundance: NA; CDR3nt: TGTGCCAGCAGTCAGGGCCTCAGGGGGGCTATGAACACTGAAGCTTTCTTT; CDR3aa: CASSQGLRGAMNTEAFF
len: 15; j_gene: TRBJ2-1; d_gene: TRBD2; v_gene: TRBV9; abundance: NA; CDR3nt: TGTGCCAGCAGCGGGAGCGGGAGTTCCTACAATGAGCAGTTCTTC; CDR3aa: CASSGSGSSYNEQFF
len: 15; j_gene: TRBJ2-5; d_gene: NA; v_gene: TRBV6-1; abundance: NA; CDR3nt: TGTGCCAGCAGTGAAGGGCAGGGAATAGGGGAGACCCAGTACTTC; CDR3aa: CASSEGQGIGETQYF
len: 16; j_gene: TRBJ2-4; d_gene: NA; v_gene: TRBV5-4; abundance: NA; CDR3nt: TGTGCCAGCAGCTTGGCCGGAACAGGGGGGGTAAACATTCAGTACTTC; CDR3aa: CASSLAGTGGVNIQYF
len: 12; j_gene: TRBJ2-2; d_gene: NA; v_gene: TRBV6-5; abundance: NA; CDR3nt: TGTGCCAGCAGTTACTCGACCGGGGAGCTGTTTTTT; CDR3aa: CASSYSTGELFF
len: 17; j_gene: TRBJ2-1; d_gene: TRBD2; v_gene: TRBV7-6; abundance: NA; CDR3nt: TGTGCCAGCAGCTTAGGTCCTGGGACTAGCGGGAGCGATGAGCAGTTCTTC; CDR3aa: CASSLGPGTSGSDEQFF
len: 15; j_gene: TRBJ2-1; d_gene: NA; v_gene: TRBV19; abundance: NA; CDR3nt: TGTGCCAGTAGTATAGATCGGCGGGCTAGCAATGAGCAGTTCTTC; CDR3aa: CASSIDRRASNEQFF
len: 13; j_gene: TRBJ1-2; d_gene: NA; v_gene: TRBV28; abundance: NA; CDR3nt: TGTGCCAGCAGTCCCGGGGGTAACTATGGCTACACCTTC; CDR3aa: CASSPGGNYGYTF
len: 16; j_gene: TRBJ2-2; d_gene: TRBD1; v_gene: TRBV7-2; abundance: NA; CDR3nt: TGTGCCAGCAGCCAGGACAGGGGGCGCCTAACCGGGGAGCTGTTTTTT; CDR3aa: CASSQDRGRLTGELFF
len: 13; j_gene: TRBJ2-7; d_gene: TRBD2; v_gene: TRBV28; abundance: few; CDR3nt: TGTGCCAGCAGAACTAGCGATCGATACGAGCAGTACTTC; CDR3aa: CASRTSDRYEQYF
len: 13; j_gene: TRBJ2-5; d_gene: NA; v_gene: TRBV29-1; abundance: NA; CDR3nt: TGCAGCGTTGATTGGGGGTACCAAGAGACCCAGTACTTC; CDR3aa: CSVDWGYQETQYF
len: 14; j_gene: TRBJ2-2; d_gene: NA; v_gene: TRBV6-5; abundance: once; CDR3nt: TGTGCCAGCAGGACCAAACAGGAAGGCGGGGAGCTGTTTTTT; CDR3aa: CASRTKQEGGELFF
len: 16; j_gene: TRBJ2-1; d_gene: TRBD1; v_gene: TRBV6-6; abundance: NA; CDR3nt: TGTGCCAGCAGTTACTTAGGACAGGGTGGTTCGAATGAGCAGTTCTTC; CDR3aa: CASSYLGQGGSNEQFF
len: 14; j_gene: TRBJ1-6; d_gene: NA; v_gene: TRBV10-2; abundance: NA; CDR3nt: TGCGCCAGCAAGGGACACCCTAATAATTCACCCCTCCACTTT; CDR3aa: CASKGHPNNSPLHF
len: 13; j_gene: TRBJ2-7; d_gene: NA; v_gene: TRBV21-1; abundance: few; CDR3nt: TGTGCCAGCAGCAAAGAGGGCGGCTACGAGCAGTACTTC; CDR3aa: CASSKEGGYEQYF
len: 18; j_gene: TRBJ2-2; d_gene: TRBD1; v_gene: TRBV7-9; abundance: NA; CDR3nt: TGTGCCAGCAGCTTATTTGCCGGGCTGGGACAGGGATCCGGGGAGCTGTTTTTT; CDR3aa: CASSLFAGLGQGSGELFF
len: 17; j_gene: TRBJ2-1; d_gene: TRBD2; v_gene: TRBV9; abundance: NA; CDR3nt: TGTGCCAGCAGCCCCCAAACGACTAGCGGTGTTGGCAATGAGCAGTTCTTC; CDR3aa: CASSPQTTSGVGNEQFF
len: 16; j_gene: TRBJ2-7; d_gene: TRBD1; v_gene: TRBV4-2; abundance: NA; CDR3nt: TGTGCCAGCAGCGGACGGACAGGGGGCAAGTCCTACGAGCAGTACTTC; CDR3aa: CASSGRTGGKSYEQYF
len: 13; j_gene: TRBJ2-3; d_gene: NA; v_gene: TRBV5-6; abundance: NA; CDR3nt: TGTGCCAGCAGCCTGGGGAGCACAGATACGCAGTATTTT; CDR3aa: CASSLGSTDTQYF
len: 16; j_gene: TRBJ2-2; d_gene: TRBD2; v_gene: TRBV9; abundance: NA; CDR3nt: TGTGCCAGCAGCGTAGCTAGCGGGAGAAGTACCGGGGAGCTGTTTTTT; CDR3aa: CASSVASGRSTGELFF
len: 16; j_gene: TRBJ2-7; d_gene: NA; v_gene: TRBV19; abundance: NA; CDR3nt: TGTGCCAGTAGTAAATCCGCCGGCGTTGGGACCTACGAGCAGTACTTC; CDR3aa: CASSKSAGVGTYEQYF
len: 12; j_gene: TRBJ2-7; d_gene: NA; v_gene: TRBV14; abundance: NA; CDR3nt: TGTGCCAGCAGCCAAGAAGGAGTCGAGCAGTACTTC; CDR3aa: CASSQEGVEQYF
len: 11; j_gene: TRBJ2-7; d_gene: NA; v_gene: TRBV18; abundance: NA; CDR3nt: TGTGCCAGCTCAGTCGCGGGCGAGCAGTACTTC; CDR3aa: CASSVAGEQYF
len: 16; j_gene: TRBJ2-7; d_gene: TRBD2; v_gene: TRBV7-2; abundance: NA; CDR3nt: TGTGCCAGCAGCCCAGGGACTAGCGGGACGGCCTACGAGCAGTACTTC; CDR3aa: CASSPGTSGTAYEQYF
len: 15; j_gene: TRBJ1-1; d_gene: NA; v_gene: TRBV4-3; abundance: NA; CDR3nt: TGCGCCAGCAGCCCCGGTGGTTTGAAGAACACTGAAGCTTTCTTT; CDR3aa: CASSPGGLKNTEAFF